This T cell receptor (beta chain) was found in a study of radiotherapy plus CTLA-4 blockade in lung cancer. The data were produced by immunoSEQ multiplex PCR, yet TCRdb's version contains in-frame clones alone and is incomplete. The sample gives tens of thousands of clones, approximately 76% of which show up once; 11% is in the top ten. The source is a human donor with non-small cell lung cancer who had stable disease on radiotherapy plus ipilimumab. Sequenced here: peripheral blood, sampled from a patient treated with radiotherapy plus ipilimumab.

CDR3 residues: CAWSPGGQIYEQYF. CDR3 bases: TGTGCCTGGAGCCCGGGGGGTCAAATCTACGAGCAGTACTTC. The chain is built from TRBV30 and TRBJ2-7, with TRBD2 matching over 7 bases. Germline V gives CDR1 GTSNPN, CDR2 SVGIG (reference sequence). With 3 bases clipped from V and 3 bases from J, the junction kept 8 bases outside the gene matches. This CDR3 region has 14 residues.